These 20 T cell receptor beta chains came from one sample sequenced in a study of T cells in Graves' hyperthyroidism and ophthalmopathy. Researchers amplified the TCR beta CDR3 regions from RNA transcripts. The HTBI set primed first-round TCR CDR3 RT-PCR. One entry per CDR3 protein results from TCRdb running MiXCR on the multiplex PCR reads. The table includes around 800,000 distinct CDR3 sequences, over 35% detected once. Material: blood. The source is a man aged 18-30 years with Graves' hyperthyroidism.

This clonotype was detected many times. The J gene is TRBJ2-7, the V gene TRBV29-1; 10 nucleotides match TRBD2. CDR3 length equals 14 residues. V shed 6 bases, J shed 7 bases, and the junction held 12 bases outside the gene matches. Germline V lookup: CDR1 SQVTM, CDR2 ANQGSEA. CDR3 nucleotide sequence: TGCAGCGTCTCGATTACTAGCGGGGTTTCGGAGCAGTACTTC. This sequence encodes CSVSITSGVSEQYF.

A remark on this clonotype: A much larger clonotype is one base distant, so this may be a read error. The chain links TRBV19 to TRBJ1-1, with D possibly matching TRBD1 (5 bases). This CDR3 has 14 amino acids. The germline V and J ends were trimmed by 7 bases and 5 bases, with 17 bases remaining between them. CDR1 is LNHDA, CDR2 SQIVND, per germline (reference sequence). CDR3 nucleotides: TGTGCCAGTACGAGATTTGGGACGTGGACTGAAGCTTTCTTT. Translated: CASTRFGTWTEAFF.

The rearrangement uses TRBV2 and TRBJ1-2, with D perhaps matching TRBD1 (6 bases). CDR1 SNHLY and CDR2 FYNNEI come from the germline V gene. The germline V and J ends were trimmed by 5 bases and 8 bases, with 15 bases remaining between them. CDR3 length: 13 amino acids. The CDR3 reads CASSLSRGRGYTF. In DNA, the CDR3 is TGTGCCAGCAGTTTGTCCAGGGGACGCGGCTACACCTTC.

The J gene is TRBJ2-5, the V gene TRBV2; tentatively, D is TRBD1 (6 bases). The CDR3 is 12 amino acids. Trimming shortened V by 9 bases and J by 3 bases, and 11 bases separated the two germline ends. Germline V gene lookup returns CDR1 SNHLY and CDR2 FYNNEI. In nucleotides, the CDR3 is TGTGCCAGGGGCCGGACAGAAGAGACCCAGTACTTC. Amino acid sequence: CARGRTEETQYF.

This clonotype was counted only a few times. The chain recombines TRBV7-9 with TRBJ2-7, with 8 bases fitting TRBD1. Germline V gene data show CDR1 as SEHNR and CDR2 as FQNEAQ (reference sequence). This CDR3 contains 16 residues. V was clipped by 5 bases and J by 5 bases; unmatched bases: 14. The CDR3, as DNA: TGTGCCAGCAGCCCATCGGACAGGGTCTCGTGGAACGAGCAGTACTTC. The encoded protein is CASSPSDRVSWNEQYF.

V usage is TRBV29-1 and J usage is TRBJ2-3, with D possibly TRBD2 on 6 matching bases. The CDR3 is 15 amino acids. CDR1 is SQVTM and CDR2 is ANQGSEA in the germline V gene. Trimming shortened V by 0 bases and J by 3 bases, and 13 bases separated the two germline ends. CDR3 DNA sequence: TGCAGCGTTGAAGAGGGCTGGCGGGGAACAGATACGCAGTATTTT. This sequence encodes CSVEEGWRGTDTQYF.

V and J are TRBV4-3 and TRBJ1-1; D unclear. This CDR3 spans 13 amino acids. The V gene's germline CDR1 is LGHNA and CDR2 YSLEER. Deletions cut 4 bases from V and 8 bases from J, with 14 bases between. CDR3 residues: CASSPRRALEAFF. The CDR3, as DNA: TGCGCCAGCAGCCCACGCCGTGCATTAGAAGCTTTCTTT.

A few counts support this clonotype. The chain has TRBV2 and TRBJ1-1; D is unclear. Germline V CDR1 and CDR2: SNHLY, FYNNEI. There are 15 residues in the CDR3. V was pared by 5 bases and J by 1 base, with 14 bases between. CDR3 DNA sequence: TGTGCCAGCAGTTCGCTCGACTGGGGGAACACTGAAGCTTTCTTT. It translates to CASSSLDWGNTEAFF.

The genes are TRBV5-4 and TRBJ2-7, with 9 bases aligning to TRBD2. Germline V gives CDR1 SGHNT, CDR2 YYREEE (reference sequence). The CDR3 has 13 amino acids. Trimming at V came to 4 bases and at J to 5 bases, leaving 4 bases not matched to a gene. The CDR3 DNA follows: TGTGCCAGCAGCCGTAGACTAGCGGACGAGCAGTACTTC. Protein: CASSRRLADEQYF.

The rearrangement links TRBV7-2 to TRBJ1-6; 8 bases fit TRBD1. The CDR3 is 17 residues long. The J segment lost 9 bases and the V segment lost 5 bases, leaving 15 bases of the junction unmatched. Germline V CDR1 and CDR2: SGHTA, FQGNSA. CDR3 bases: TGTGCCAGCAGCCTTACACCCTTGGACAGGGCTTCTTCACCCCTCCACTTT. Protein product: CASSLTPLDRASSPLHF. The full variable domain, in which reference TRBV7-2 and TRBJ1-6 provide the parts outside the CDR3, is GAGVSQSPSNKVTEKGKDVELRCDPISGHTALYWYRQSLGQGLEFLIYFQGNSAPDKSGLPSDRFSAERTGGSVSTLTIQRTQQEDSAVYLCASSLTPLDRASSPLHFGNGTRLTVT.

The V gene is TRBV9, the J gene TRBJ1-1; tentative D call: TRBD1 (6 bases). Trimming removed 4 bases from V and 2 bases from J, with 12 bases in between. CDR1 is SGDLS and CDR2 is YYNGEE in the germline V gene. The CDR3 consists of 14 residues. The CDR3 protein is CASSQADSNTEAFF. The DNA for the CDR3 is TGTGCCAGCAGCCAGGCGGACAGTAACACTGAAGCTTTCTTT.

The genes are TRBV15 and TRBJ1-4, with 7 positions matching TRBD1. The CDR3 is 12 residues long. Germline V gene data show CDR1 as LNHNV and CDR2 as YYDKDF (reference sequence). Trimming took 7 bases from V and 4 from J; bases not matched to a gene: 0. CDR3 residues: CATTGGNEKLFF. Here the CDR3 DNA reads TGTGCCACCACAGGGGGTAATGAAAAACTGTTTTTT. Variable domain in full (rest from reference TRBV15 and TRBJ1-4): DAMVIQNPRYQVTQFGKPVTLSCSQTLNHNVMYWYQQKSSQAPKLLFHYYDKDFNNEADTPDNFQSRRPNTSFCFLDIRSPGLGDTAMYLCATTGGNEKLFFGSGTQLSVL.

This clonotype has at least ten counts. The chain uses TRBV29-1 and TRBJ2-7; TRBD1 matches at 9 bases. The germline V gene has CDR1 SQVTM and CDR2 ANQGSEA. V dropped 5 bases and J dropped 1; count of bases not matched to a gene: 3. The CDR3 consists of 13 residues. CDR3 DNA: TGCAGCGTTTGGGACAGGGTGTCCTACGAGCAGTACTTC. Translating it yields CSVWDRVSYEQYF.

Comment on this clonotype: A much larger clone lies one base from this, so it may be a read error. The J gene is TRBJ2-7, the V gene TRBV15, with TRBD2 matching 11 bases. The CDR3 loop spans 15 amino acids. Looked up from germline, CDR1 is LNHNV and CDR2 is YYDKDF (reference sequence). The CDR3 loop is CATGREGLAGGEQYF. The CDR3 DNA reads as TGTGCCACCGGCAGAGAAGGGCTAGCGGGGGGCGAGCAGTACTTC.

V and J are TRBV29-1 and TRBJ2-7; TRBD1 matches at 8 bases. Germline CDR1 and CDR2: SQVTM and ANQGSEA. V shed 3 bases and J 7 bases; nucleotides not matched to a gene: 8. This CDR3 has 13 amino acids. The CDR3 reads CSVDETGAEEQYF. The CDR3 nucleotides read TGCAGCGTTGACGAGACAGGGGCAGAAGAGCAGTACTTC.

Ten or more counts support this clonotype. The V call is TRBV2, the J call TRBJ1-6, with 7 nucleotides matching TRBD1. The CDR3 length is 15 residues. V dropped 4 bases and J dropped 5; count of bases not matched to a gene: 5. Germline CDR1 reads SNHLY; CDR2 reads FYNNEI. The CDR3 DNA sequence: TGTGCCAGCAGTGTCCCCGGGACAGATAATTCACCCCTCCACTTT. It translates to CASSVPGTDNSPLHF.

This clonotype was seen a handful of times. V is TRBV29-1 and J is TRBJ2-2; D unresolved. Germline values: CDR1 SQVTM, CDR2 ANQGSEA. Trimming stripped 6 bases from V and 2 bases from J, with 19 bases between. This CDR3 spans 16 amino acids. CDR3 DNA sequence: TGCAGCGTGCTCGCCCCAAGGACGGCCAACACCGGGGAGCTGTTTTTT. It yields the protein CSVLAPRTANTGELFF.

This clonotype was observed at least ten times. CDR3 protein: CATSDLQGTGEKGDSPLHF. The CDR3 DNA reads TGTGCCACCAGTGATTTGCAAGGGACAGGGGAAAAAGGGGATTCACCCCTCCACTTT. The genes are TRBV24-1 and TRBJ1-6; TRBD1 matches 10 bases. Losses at the gene ends were 0 bases for V and 8 bases for J; bases not matched to a gene: 12. Germline CDR1 and CDR2: KGHDR and SFDVKD. The CDR3 is 19 residues long.

The chain combines TRBV2 with TRBJ2-7; D not certain. Trimming shortened V by 4 bases and J by 7 bases, and 8 bases separated the two germline ends. The germline CDR1 and CDR2 sequences are SNHLY and FYNNEI. The CDR3 covers 11 residues. The CDR3 DNA follows: TGTGCCAGCAGTGGGTTAGTGGAGCAGTACTTC. This codes for CASSGLVEQYF.

The CDR3 sequence is CSPVRDRGYEQYF. CDR3 DNA sequence: TGCAGCCCCGTCCGGGACAGGGGCTACGAGCAGTACTTC. The chain recombines TRBV29-1 with TRBJ2-7; TRBD1 agrees at 10 bases. The V gene's germline CDR1 is SQVTM and CDR2 ANQGSEA. The V gene end was trimmed by 8 bases and the J gene end by 3 bases; junction bases not matched to a gene: 7. This CDR3 is 13 amino acids long.